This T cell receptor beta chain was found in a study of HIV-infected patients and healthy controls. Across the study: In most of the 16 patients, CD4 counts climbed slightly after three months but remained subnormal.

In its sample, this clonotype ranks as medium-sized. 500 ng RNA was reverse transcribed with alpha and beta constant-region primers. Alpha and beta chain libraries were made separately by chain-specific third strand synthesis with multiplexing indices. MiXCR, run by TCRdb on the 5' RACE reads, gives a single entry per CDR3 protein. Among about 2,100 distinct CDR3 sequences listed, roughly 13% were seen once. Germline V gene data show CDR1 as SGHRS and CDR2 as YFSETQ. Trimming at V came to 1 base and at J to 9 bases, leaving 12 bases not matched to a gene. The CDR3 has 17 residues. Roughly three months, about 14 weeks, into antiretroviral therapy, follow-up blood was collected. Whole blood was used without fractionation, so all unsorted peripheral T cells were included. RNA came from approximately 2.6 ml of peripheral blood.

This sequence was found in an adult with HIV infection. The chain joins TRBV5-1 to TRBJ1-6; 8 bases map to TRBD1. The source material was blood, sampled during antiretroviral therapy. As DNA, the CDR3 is TGCGCCAGCAGCTTGAGGCTGGGGCAGGGGGCAGGTTCACCCCTCCACTTT. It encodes CASSLRLGQGAGSPLHF.